One T cell receptor (beta chain) is described in this entry. This clone was observed once. Its antigen target is currently unknown. Base qualities were left out, and no much larger clone turns up one base away. The sample belongs to a study of blood T cell repertoires in COVID-19 (TCRdb year 2020). With regard to the full study: Collaborator samples came from the United States, Italy and Spain and covered acute and convalescent phases of COVID-19. The sample metadata nearly always contained a de-identified subject ID, COVID-19 status, age in years and sex. Where available, HLA class I and class II types were obtained from metadata supplied by the sample provider rather than from assay-based typing. Samples came from the ongoing ImmuneRACE study (first 160 participants) plus 1,254 subjects from 6 global collaborators. Subjects who had been exposed to COVID-19, were actively infected with it, or had recovered from it provided the deeply sampled blood TCRbeta repertoires that made up the dataset. The material from the prospective study consisted of cDNA or gDNA derived from T cells, B-cell-depleted T cells, or PBMCs. The repertoires were released in a freely available public database intended as a resource for research on the immune response to SARS-CoV-2.

General findings and caveats noted by the study authors: The quantity of clinical and demographic metadata differed by source and by participant and was supplied without curation.

Via the germline V gene, CDR1 is MGHRA and CDR2 YSYEKL. V is clipped by 1 base and J by 0 bases, and the sequence between their germline boundaries is 19 bases long. Counted from cysteine to phenylalanine, this CDR3 has 20 amino acids. The retained sequence is limited to the CDR3, 60 bases, with the frame set at the first base. TCRbeta CDR3 regions were amplified from genomic DNA using the immunoSEQ Assay, a bias-controlled multiplex PCR. In the authors' own workflow: Within the assay, amplification of reference gene primers was used to estimate how many nucleated cells each sample contained. Sequence reads were collapsed and filtered to measure the absolute abundance of every unique TCRbeta CDR3 rearrangement. For each sample, productive Simpson clonality was calculated as the square root of Simpson's diversity index across productive rearrangements. The immuneACCESS repertoire file appears here via TCRdb, limited to in-frame rearrangements. These files lack a portion of the clones; in checked studies, under half of the deficit traces to unresolved V genes, and the cause of the others is not known. Clonal size and the V and J genes are those of that table, whereas D and trimming came from the DNA. The sample yields 150,000 or so clones; about 91% were counted once. Clones ranked in the top ten supply approximately 1.5% of the sample.

Collaborating institutions collected whole blood in K2EDTA tubes following their own protocols. Collaborator samples were shipped for TCRbeta analysis as frozen whole blood, isolated PBMCs, or DNA extracted from either sample type. Sample: peripheral blood. This clonotype was sampled from a woman aged 55 to 70 with acute or convalescent COVID-19. In this chain, TRBV4-1 is recombined with TRBJ2-6; TRBD2 is possibly the D segment (5 matching bases). The DNA sequence reads TGCGCCAGCAGCCAAGCCTCTTCGCGAGGGCCAAACTCTGGGGCCAACGTCCTGACTTTC. It translates as CASSQASSRGPNSGANVLTF.